The 29 T cell receptor beta chains in this list originate from one sample, sequenced in a study of cytomegalovirus exposure and HLA in healthy donors. The PCR ran on 60 Vbeta and 13 Jbeta primers. The repertoire was sequenced with immunoSEQ multiplex PCR; TCRdb's copy has only in-frame clones and lacks some. The data contain 75,000 to 90,000 clones, around 76% of them singletons. Input material: PBMCs. The receptors come from a male donor in good health and CMV-seropositive.

The chain links TRBV2 to TRBJ2-7; TRBD1 matches 9 bases. The CDR3 totals 15 residues. V was pared by 5 bases and J by 3 bases, with 8 bases of the junction left unmatched. CDR1 and CDR2 (germline): SNHLY, FYNNEI. The CDR3 sequence is CASSRYTGGIYEQYF. The CDR3 nucleotides read TGTGCCAGCAGTAGGTACACAGGGGGCATCTACGAGCAGTACTTC.

The rearrangement uses TRBV6-6 and TRBJ2-3; 7 nucleotides match TRBD2. V was clipped by 6 bases and J by 1 base; unmatched bases: 7. Germline V gene sequence: CDR1 MNHNY, CDR2 SVGAGI (reference sequence). The CDR3 length is 15 residues. The CDR3 reads CASSNRAGRTDTQYF. The CDR3 DNA follows: TGTGCCAGCAGCAATCGAGCGGGACGCACAGATACGCAGTATTTT.

This chain's CDR3 is CASSLLPEGHSGYTF. The CDR3 coding sequence is TGCGCCAGCAGCCTGCTGCCGGAGGGCCATTCGGGCTACACCTTC. The V and J genes are TRBV5-1 and TRBJ1-2, with D unresolved. V lost 4 bases, J lost 8 bases, and 21 bases lay in between. The germline V gene encodes CDR1 SGHRS and CDR2 YFSETQ. The CDR3 totals 15 residues.

The chain is built from TRBV6-5 and TRBJ1-2; a possible D gene is TRBD1 (5 bases). The germline V and J ends were trimmed by 7 bases and 7 bases, with 13 bases remaining between them. The germline V gene encodes CDR1 MNHEY and CDR2 SVGAGI. There are 12 residues in the CDR3. The CDR3 protein is CASTQMGGGYTF. CDR3 nucleotide sequence: TGTGCCAGCACCCAGATGGGGGGTGGCTACACCTTC.

V gene TRBV28 combines with J gene TRBJ1-2; a weak D match, TRBD1 (5 bases). The CDR3 is 13 residues long. The V gene's germline CDR1 is MDHEN and CDR2 SYDVKM. V lost 8 bases and J lost 4, with 14 bases in between. As DNA, the CDR3 is TGTGCCAGCGGGACTGCAAACATCTATGGCTACACCTTC. This translates into CASGTANIYGYTF.

The rearrangement links TRBV29-1 to TRBJ2-3; 10 bases match TRBD1. From germline, CDR1 is SQVTM and CDR2 ANQGSEA. This CDR3 spans 14 amino acids. J lost 4 bases, V lost 3 bases, and 4 bases had no gene match. This CDR3 reads CSVDGTGAPDTQYF. The CDR3 bases are TGCAGCGTTGACGGGACAGGGGCCCCAGATACGCAGTATTTT.

CDR3 DNA: TGTGCCAGTAGTGGGGCCAGTCCACTTCCAGATACGCAGTATTTT. Its protein product is CASSGASPLPDTQYF. The chain combines TRBV19 with TRBJ2-3, with TRBD1 as a possible D gene (5 bases). Germline V lookup: CDR1 LNHDA, CDR2 SQIVND (reference sequence). This CDR3 comprises 15 residues. V lost 5 bases and J 4 bases, leaving 16 bases between the germline ends.

The chain uses TRBV9 and TRBJ2-7, with TRBD2 matching over 11 bases. The V and J ends lost 2 bases and 7 bases, in that order; junction bases with no gene match: 5. The CDR3 runs to 14 residues. In germline, CDR1 is SGDLS, CDR2 YYNGEE. CDR3 nucleotides: TGTGCCAGCAGCGTTAGCGGGAGGGCCGGGGAGCAGTACTTC. Its translation: CASSVSGRAGEQYF.

V usage is TRBV9 and J usage is TRBJ1-6; 11 positions agree with TRBD1. This CDR3 spans 15 amino acids. V gave up 0 bases and J gave up 10 bases; unmatched junction bases: 3. Per germline, CDR1 SGDLS and CDR2 YYNGEE. The chain's CDR3 is CASSVGGQGVSPLHF. The CDR3 DNA is TGTGCCAGCAGCGTAGGGGGACAGGGGGTATCACCCCTCCACTTT.

This chain connects TRBV27 to TRBJ2-1, with 7 bases aligning to TRBD1. The CDR3 consists of 13 residues. Germline CDR1 reads MNHEY; CDR2 reads SMNVEV (reference sequence). The trim removed 10 bases at V and 2 bases at J, leaving 5 bases unmatched. The CDR3 DNA reads as TGTGCCACTCGACAGGGCACCTACAATGAGCAGTTCTTC. Encoded protein: CATRQGTYNEQFF.

As for this clone: Other DNA variants within this sample encode the same CDR3. This chain joins TRBV5-6 and TRBJ2-1, with TRBD2 identical over 9 bases. The CDR3 totals 15 residues. CDR1 is SGHDT, CDR2 YYEEEE, per germline. Trimming at V came to 4 bases and at J to 8 bases, leaving 10 bases not matched to a gene. The CDR3 reads CASSTTGTSFYEQFF. As DNA, the CDR3 is TGTGCCAGCAGCACAACCGGGACTAGCTTCTATGAGCAGTTCTTC.

The CDR3 DNA is TGTGCCAGCAGCTCAACAGGAGCCTACCAAGAGACCCAGTACTTC. This translates into CASSSTGAYQETQYF. This sequence joins TRBV7-3 and TRBJ2-5; D perhaps matches TRBD1 (5 bases). The germline CDR1 and CDR2 sequences are SGHTA and FQGTGA. V was shortened by 4 bases and J by 0 bases, with 12 bases between the two germline ends. This CDR3 region has 15 residues.

The gene calls are TRBV5-1 and TRBJ1-1; D uncertain. The CDR3 contains 13 residues. CDR1 is SGHRS, CDR2 YFSETQ, per germline. The V and J ends lost 0 bases and 1 base respectively, with 4 bases between them. CDR3 DNA sequence: TGCGCCAGCAGCTTGGCTTCGAACACTGAAGCTTTCTTT. Translation gives CASSLASNTEAFF. The whole variable domain, filled in from reference TRBV5-1 and TRBJ1-1, reads KAGVTQTPRYLIKTRGQQVTLSCSPISGHRSVSWYQQTPGQGLQFLFEYFSETQRNKGNFPGRFSGRQFSNSRSEMNVSTLELGDSALYLCASSLASNTEAFFGQGTRLTVV.

The chain carries TRBV15 and TRBJ2-7; D perhaps matches TRBD1 (6 bases). Germline values: CDR1 LNHNV, CDR2 YYDKDF (reference sequence). V lost 0 bases, J lost 4 bases, and 13 bases lay in between. The CDR3 totals 15 residues. In DNA form, the CDR3 reads TGTGCCACCAGCAGAGAAGCACAGGGCGGATACGAGCAGTACTTC. Its translation: CATSREAQGGYEQYF.

This sequence joins TRBV4-1 and TRBJ2-1; 9 nucleotides match TRBD2. The CDR3 extends over 16 amino acids. Per germline, CDR1 MGHRA and CDR2 YSYEKL. After removal of 0 bases from V and 4 bases from J, the junction contained 4 bases not matched to a gene. This chain's CDR3 is CASSQDLSGSYNEQFF. For the CDR3, the DNA is TGCGCCAGCAGCCAAGATCTTAGCGGGAGTTACAATGAGCAGTTCTTC.

The chain carries TRBV20-1 and TRBJ2-5, with D maybe TRBD1 (6 bases). Germline CDR1 DFQATT, CDR2 SNEGSKA (reference sequence). The CDR3 covers 11 residues. The ends were cut back, 6 bases at V and 2 bases at J, with 7 bases in the middle. This CDR3 is CSAGTQETQYF. Here the CDR3 DNA reads TGCAGTGCCGGGACACAAGAGACCCAGTACTTC.

This sequence joins TRBV28 and TRBJ1-3, with D uncertain. Germline CDR1 and CDR2: MDHEN and SYDVKM. The CDR3 loop spans 13 amino acids. Trimming removed 6 bases at V and 2 bases at J, with 8 bases between. CDR3 nucleotides: TGTGCCAGCAGCTTAGCAGCTGGAAACACCATATATTTT. Protein product: CASSLAAGNTIYF.

This rearrangement joins TRBV28 to TRBJ1-3; D possibly corresponds to TRBD1 (5 bases). Between the trimmed V and J ends, which lost 9 bases and 2 bases, there was a span of 17 bases. The CDR3 extends over 15 amino acids. Germline V gene sequence: CDR1 MDHEN, CDR2 SYDVKM. DNA for the CDR3: TGTGCCAGTCGAGCCGGGGGATATACTGGAAACACCATATATTTT. Residues: CASRAGGYTGNTIYF. The variable domain in full, completed from reference TRBV28 and TRBJ1-3, reads DVKVTQSSRYLVKRTGEKVFLECVQDMDHENMFWYRQDPGLGLRLIYFSYDVKMKEKGDIPEGYSVSREKKERFSLILESASTNQTSMYLCASRAGGYTGNTIYFGEGSWLTVV.

This clone was seen more than once but under ten times. The V gene is TRBV28, the J gene TRBJ2-3; 8 bases agree with TRBD2. The junction had 3 bases not matched to a gene; V was cut back by 5 bases and J by 2 bases. Germline V gene data show CDR1 as MDHEN and CDR2 as SYDVKM. The CDR3 consists of 14 residues. CDR3 amino acids: CASSGGGPTDTQYF. CDR3 coding DNA: TGTGCCAGCAGTGGCGGGGGGCCCACAGATACGCAGTATTTT.

This sequence joins TRBV5-6 and TRBJ1-1; D possibly corresponds to TRBD1 (6 bases). Between the trimmed V and J ends, which lost 4 bases and 2 bases, there was a span of 12 bases. The CDR3 has 14 residues. Per the germline V gene, CDR1 is SGHDT and CDR2 is YYEEEE. For the CDR3, the DNA is TGTGCCAGCAGCCAAACAGGGATAAACACTGAAGCTTTCTTT. Protein sequence: CASSQTGINTEAFF.

This sequence joins TRBV5-4 and TRBJ2-5, with TRBD1 matching over 8 bases. V was pared by 5 bases and J by 4 bases, with 16 bases of the junction left unmatched. This CDR3 spans 17 amino acids. Germline CDR1 SGHNT, CDR2 YYREEE (reference sequence). The CDR3 nucleotides read TGTGCCAGCAGAACCGCAAATTCCAGGGGGCGCCGAGAGACCCAGTACTTC. Amino acid sequence: CASRTANSRGRRETQYF.

The V and J genes are TRBV4-1 and TRBJ2-2; D remains unclear. The germline gives CDR1 MGHRA, CDR2 YSYEKL. V was pared by 0 bases and J by 0 bases, with 5 bases between. The CDR3 length is 15 residues. CDR3 loop: CASSQDHTNTGELFF. The CDR3 DNA reads TGCGCCAGCAGCCAAGACCACACGAACACCGGGGAGCTGTTTTTT.

The J gene is TRBJ2-1, the V gene TRBV4-3; D is unresolved. Deletions cut 1 base from V and 8 bases from J, with 9 bases between. Looked up from germline, CDR1 is LGHNA and CDR2 is YSLEER. This CDR3 comprises 13 residues. The DNA of the CDR3 is TGCGCCAGCAGCCAAGTTAAGAGCTATGAGCAGTTCTTC. Amino acid sequence: CASSQVKSYEQFF.

This chain joins TRBV5-6 and TRBJ2-5; 7 nucleotides match TRBD2. With the DNA end fitting TRBJ2-7 better, the J assignment may be wrong. Germline CDR1 and CDR2: SGHDT and YYEEEE. The CDR3 is 14 amino acids. CDR3 loop: CASSLLADYYEQYF. CDR3 DNA sequence: TGTGCCAGCAGCTTGCTAGCGGATTACTACGAGCAGTACTTC.

The chain carries TRBV19 and TRBJ1-2, with D possibly being TRBD1 (5 bases). CDR3 size: 12 residues. Trimming pared 0 bases from V and 6 bases from J, leaving 5 bases between. Germline values: CDR1 LNHDA, CDR2 SQIVND (reference sequence). Written as DNA, the CDR3 is TGTGCCAGTAGTATAGACAGGGATGGCTACACCTTC. Amino acids: CASSIDRDGYTF.

The chain links TRBV7-9 to TRBJ1-2; the match to TRBD1 covers 7 bases. V was pared by 1 base and J by 8 bases, with 7 bases of the junction left unmatched. Germline V gene sequence: CDR1 SEHNR, CDR2 FQNEAQ (reference sequence). The CDR3 sequence is 14 residues long. CDR3 amino acids: CASSLVGTAMGYTF. DNA for the CDR3: TGTGCCAGCAGCTTAGTGGGGACAGCTATGGGCTACACCTTC.

The J gene is TRBJ1-1, the V gene TRBV27; unclear D gene. The ends were cut back, 6 bases at V and 1 base at J, with 9 bases in the middle. Germline V gene lookup returns CDR1 MNHEY and CDR2 SMNVEV (reference sequence). The CDR3 runs 13 residues. The CDR3 DNA sequence: TGTGCCAGCAGGTTGACTGGGAACACTGAAGCTTTCTTT. It specifies CASRLTGNTEAFF.

A few counts support this clone. The V and J genes are TRBV6-1 and TRBJ1-2; 7 positions agree with TRBD1. Germline V gives CDR1 MNHNS, CDR2 SASEGT. CDR3 length equals 14 residues. Trimming at V came to 5 bases and at J to 4 bases, leaving 7 bases not matched to a gene. The CDR3 coding sequence is TGTGCCAGCAGTCCGAGACAGGGCGTCTATGGCTACACCTTC. This codes for CASSPRQGVYGYTF.

This chain uses TRBV6-1 with TRBJ1-2, with 10 bases matching TRBD1. V shed 0 bases and J 6 bases; nucleotides not matched to a gene: 7. Per the germline V gene, CDR1 is MNHNS and CDR2 is SASEGT. This CDR3 is 16 amino acids long. The CDR3 DNA sequence: TGTGCCAGCAGTGAAGCTTCAGGGGGACAGGGGCATGGCTACACCTTC. Translating gives CASSEASGGQGHGYTF.